The 20 T cell receptor beta chains below were found in one sample sequenced in a study of kidney transplant recipient with SARS-CoV-2 infection (dated by TCRdb to about 2021). The time point label corresponds to: pre-pandemic baseline sample and day 111 after first positive SARS-CoV-2 test. The reads were generated on an Illumina MiSeq. The raw public data were reprocessed by TCRdb itself: fastp quality trimming at Q25, MiXCR clonotype calling, in-frame beta chains only. Each CDR3 protein appears once, grouped with its most common genes and DNA. The sample profile shows approximately 250,000 distinct CDR3 sequences; roughly 26% of them were found once. Nearly 7.5% of the sample lies in the top ten. This material consisted of a blood sample, taken at baseline and on roughly day 110 from a kidney transplant recipient. Receptor source: a male patient aged 30 to 40 who had COVID-19 and was a kidney transplant recipient. A transplant means some T cells may be of graft donor rather than patient origin.

This clonotype was seen only a few times. The V and J genes are TRBV18 and TRBJ2-1; 13 bases match TRBD2. CDR3 length equals 16 residues. V trimming: 2 bases; J trimming: 10 bases; junction bases outside the gene matches: 8. Per germline, CDR1 KGHSH and CDR2 LQKENI. The CDR3 nucleotides are TGTGCCAGCTCACCAAGAACTAGCGGGAGGGCCGGGGAGCAGTTCTTC. It codes for CASSPRTSGRAGEQFF.

With regard to this clonotype: A single base separates this from a much larger clone, so it may be a read error. The chain couples TRBV30 to TRBJ1-1; 12 nucleotides match TRBD1. Germline lookup yields CDR1 GTSNPN and CDR2 SVGIG (reference sequence). CDR3 length equals 16 residues. The CDR3 sequence: CAWNPGQGAFNTEASF. The CDR3 bases are TGTGCCTGGAACCCGGGACAGGGGGCTTTTAACACTGAAGCTTCCTTT.

This clonotype was recorded at least ten times. The chain couples TRBV20-1 to TRBJ1-1; D is unclear. Germline V CDR1 and CDR2: DFQATT, SNEGSKA (reference sequence). The ends were cut back, 6 bases at V and 5 bases at J, with 13 bases in the middle. The CDR3 length is 12 residues. This CDR3 is CSAQKYGTEAFF. The DNA of the CDR3 is TGCAGTGCCCAGAAGTACGGGACTGAAGCTTTCTTT.

The table lists this clonotype with a few counts. This may stem from a read error, because a much larger clone lies one nucleotide away. J is TRBJ1-2 and V is TRBV11-1; D is uncertain. Germline CDR1 is SGHAT and CDR2 is FQDESV (reference sequence). V was trimmed by 5 bases and J by 4 bases, leaving 23 bases between them. The CDR3 is 17 amino acids. The CDR3 DNA follows: TGTGCCAGCAGCATCGTAAATAAGGCTGGAAAGACCTATGGCTACACCTTC. Protein: CASSIVNKAGKTYGYTF.

At least ten counts were recorded for this clonotype. The chain couples TRBV10-3 to TRBJ1-2; no definite D call. The germline V and J ends were trimmed by 10 bases and 6 bases, with 12 bases remaining between them. CDR1 and CDR2 from the germline V gene are ENHRY and SYGVKD. This CDR3 is 11 amino acids long. CDR3 amino acids: CANNVADGYTF. For the CDR3, the DNA is TGTGCCAATAACGTTGCCGATGGCTACACCTTC.

The chain links TRBV19 to TRBJ1-2, with D unclear. Germline CDR1 reads LNHDA; CDR2 reads SQIVND (reference sequence). The ends were cut back, 5 bases at V and 4 bases at J, with 23 bases in the middle. The CDR3 sequence is 17 residues long. CDR3 region: CASSLGETNRKTYGYTF. CDR3 coding DNA: TGTGCCAGTAGTCTTGGTGAGACAAATCGAAAGACCTATGGCTACACCTTC.

The CDR3 nucleotides read TGTGCCAGCAGGCCTGAACAGGGGGCTAGCTATGGCTACACCTTC. Translating gives CASRPEQGASYGYTF. The chain has TRBV6-4 and TRBJ1-2; TRBD1 matches 9 bases. This CDR3 region has 15 residues. CDR1 and CDR2 (germline): MRHNA, SNTAGT. Losses at the gene ends were 6 bases for V and 4 bases for J; bases not matched to a gene: 9.

Of note for this clonotype: A much larger clonotype is one base distant, so this may be a read error. The chain has TRBV11-1 and TRBJ1-2; D call uncertain. Germline lookup yields CDR1 SGHAT and CDR2 FQDESV (reference sequence). This CDR3 spans 17 amino acids. CDR3: CAGSKNNKAGKTYGYTF. CDR3 nucleotides: TGTGCCGGCAGCAAGAACAATAAGGCTGGAAAGACCTATGGCTACACCTTC.

As concerns this clonotype: A single base separates this from a much larger clone, so it may be a read error. DNA for the CDR3: TGTGCCAGCAGCCTCACAGGGGGCACTACCTACGAGCAGTACTTC. This encodes CASSLTGGTTYEQYF. This rearrangement joins TRBV11-3 to TRBJ2-7; TRBD1 aligns across 9 bases. Germline CDR1 and CDR2: SGHNT and YENEEA. Trimming took 5 bases from V and 2 from J; bases not matched to a gene: 7. The CDR3 spans 15 residues. Filled out from reference TRBV11-3 and TRBJ2-7, the complete variable domain reads EAGVVQSPRYKIIEKKQPVAFWCNPISGHNTLYWYLQNLGQGPELLIRYENEEAVDDSQLPKDRFSAERLKGVDSTLKIQPAELGDSAVYLCASSLTGGTTYEQYFGPGTRLTVT.

With respect to this clonotype: This may stem from a read error, because a much larger clone lies one nucleotide away. The genes are TRBV5-1 and TRBJ1-2, with unresolved D. Looked up from germline, CDR1 is SGHRS and CDR2 is YFSETQ. The length of the CDR3 is 15 residues. The CDR3 nucleotides read TGCGCCAGCAGCTTGGATCCTACATTTAACCATGGCTACACCTTC. Translating it yields CASSLDPTFNHGYTF.

The table lists this clonotype with many counts. This chain links TRBV9 with TRBJ1-2, with D maybe TRBD1 (6 bases). The V gene's germline CDR1 is SGDLS and CDR2 YYNGEE. There are 13 residues in the CDR3. The V end lost 3 bases, the J end lost 6 bases, and 12 bases lay between the germline ends. The CDR3 nucleotides read TGTGCCAGCAGCGCACAGGGAAGGGATGGCTACACCTTC. It is translated as CASSAQGRDGYTF.

This clonotype was found a few times. The chain is built from TRBV7-6 and TRBJ2-2; 8 positions agree with TRBD1. After removal of 5 bases from V and 4 bases from J, the junction contained 6 bases not matched to a gene. Germline CDR1 SGHVS, CDR2 FNYEAQ. The CDR3 covers 15 residues. The CDR3 region is CASSPRQGFTGELFF. CDR3 coding DNA: TGTGCCAGCAGCCCTCGACAGGGGTTCACCGGGGAGCTGTTTTTT.

This clonotype was seen many times. The CDR3, as DNA: TGTGCCAGCAGCTTAACTAGCGGGGGGAATGAGCAGTTCTTC. Its protein product is CASSLTSGGNEQFF. This rearrangement joins TRBV7-9 to TRBJ2-1; 12 positions agree with TRBD2. The CDR3 is 14 amino acids. In germline, CDR1 is SEHNR, CDR2 FQNEAQ (reference sequence). Losses at the gene ends were 2 bases for V and 7 bases for J; bases not matched to a gene: 0.

The chain recombines TRBV8-2 with TRBJ2-6; the table's D call of TRBD2 was not tested on the DNA. TRBV8-2 is a recognized pseudogene. The CDR3 has 17 amino acids. CDR3 amino acids: CGKTIRITQSRANVLTF. The CDR3 DNA reads as TGTGGCAAGACTATCAGGATAACACAAAGTCGGGCCAACGTCCTGACTTTC.

Ten or more counts support this clonotype. The chain has TRBV9 and TRBJ2-7; TRBD1 agrees at 8 bases. J gave up 3 bases and V 0 bases, and 8 bases lay outside the gene matches. The length of the CDR3 is 16 residues. Germline values: CDR1 SGDLS, CDR2 YYNGEE. CDR3 coding DNA: TGTGCCAGCAGCGTAGCGGGGACAGGAGACTACTACGAGCAGTACTTC. Translation: CASSVAGTGDYYEQYF.

For this clonotype: This may come from a read error, since a much larger clone is one base off. The rearrangement joins TRBV30 to TRBJ2-5, with 16 bases lining up with TRBD2. This CDR3 has 16 residues. The V gene's germline CDR1 is GTSNPN and CDR2 SVGIG (reference sequence). The CDR3 region has the DNA TGTGCCCGGAGTCCGGGACTAGCGGGAGGGCGGGAGACCCAGTACTTC. The encoded protein is CARSPGLAGGRETQYF.

With respect to this clonotype: Likely a read error: the CDR3 ends without its conserved phenylalanine or tryptophan. V usage is TRBV20-1 and J usage is TRBJ2-6; 12 bases map to TRBD2. Trimming cost V 3 bases and J 2 bases; bases outside gene matches: 8. The CDR3 is made up of 18 amino acids. Germline CDR1 reads DFQATT; CDR2 reads SNEGSKA (reference sequence). The CDR3 region is CSARPRLAGETGANVLTS. The CDR3 nucleotides are TGCAGTGCTAGGCCCCGACTAGCGGGAGAAACTGGGGCCAACGTCCTGACTTCC.

Turning to this clonotype: A much larger clone lies a single base off, so this may be a read error. The chain joins TRBV10-3 to TRBJ1-3, with 8 bases that match TRBD1. Trimming cost V 10 bases and J 2 bases; bases outside gene matches: 10. From germline, CDR1 is ENHRY and CDR2 SYGVKD. The CDR3 has 15 amino acids. The CDR3 is CATLKDRDPGNTIYF. The CDR3 DNA reads as TGTGCCACCTTAAAGGACAGGGATCCTGGAAACACCATATATTTT.

About this clonotype: This may stem from a read error, because a much larger clone lies one nucleotide away. V gene TRBV7-6 combines with J gene TRBJ2-7; no reliable D call. The length of the CDR3 is 15 residues. Looked up from germline, CDR1 is SGHVS and CDR2 is FNYEAQ. Trimming shortened V by 5 bases and J by 5 bases, and 19 bases separated the two germline ends. CDR3 nucleotide sequence: TGTGCCAGCAGCCCTCCGCTTTTCCTCCCCAACGAGCAGTACTTC. It translates to CASSPPLFLPNEQYF.

This clonotype showed up many times. This rearrangement joins TRBV5-1 to TRBJ1-2, with no clear D. The CDR3 totals 16 residues. Trimming pared 7 bases from V and 4 bases from J, leaving 23 bases between. CDR1 is SGHRS and CDR2 is YFSETQ in the germline V gene. The CDR3 coding sequence is TGCGCCAGCGGAGTCAGATCGGTTCGAAAGACCTATGGCTACACCTTC. This codes for CASGVRSVRKTYGYTF.